A single sample is the source of the 24 T cell receptor beta chains below, sequenced in a study of early T cells in non-severe SARS-CoV-2 infection. TCRdb itself ran the 5' RACE reads through MiXCR, one entry per CDR3 protein. The sample has tens of thousands of distinct CDR3 sequences, roughly 5% seen once; the top ten hold less than 35%. Sequencing used whole blood. These receptors came from an adult who was a healthcare worker with PCR-confirmed SARS-CoV-2 infection or an uninfected control (not recorded which).

This clonotype was counted only a few times. The CDR3 DNA is TGTGCCAGCAGCCAAGGACGAGGGATTCAGCCCCAGCATTTT. Translated: CASSQGRGIQPQHF. This chain uses TRBV4-2 with TRBJ1-5, with D uncertain. The V end was cut by 1 base, the J end by 6 bases, with 10 bases between. The V gene's germline CDR1 is LGHNA and CDR2 YNFKEQ. This CDR3 comprises 14 residues.

The chain links TRBV11-2 to TRBJ1-4, with a tentative D call TRBD1 (6 bases). The CDR3 runs 17 residues. V was clipped by 5 bases and J by 8 bases, with 24 bases between them. Germline CDR1 SGHAT, CDR2 FQNNGV. The CDR3 sequence: CASSRPGTWGVREKLFF. In DNA, the CDR3 is TGTGCCAGCAGCCGTCCCGGGACATGGGGAGTACGAGAAAAACTGTTTTTT.

This clonotype was recorded at least ten times. The chain carries TRBV3-1 and TRBJ1-2; no firm D call. CDR1 is LGHDT, CDR2 YNNKEL, per germline (reference sequence). The CDR3 runs 15 residues. V was shortened by 1 base and J by 4 bases, with 13 bases between the two germline ends. DNA of the CDR3: TGTGCCAGCAGCCAAGGGGAAGGAGCATTCTATGGCTACACCTTC. Amino acids: CASSQGEGAFYGYTF.

This clonotype appeared many times. J is TRBJ1-1 and V is TRBV6-1; D is uncertain. The V end lost 4 bases, the J end lost 0 bases, and 9 bases lay between the germline ends. In germline, CDR1 is MNHNS, CDR2 SASEGT. CDR3 length: 14 residues. This CDR3 reads CASSVYGVNTEAFF. The CDR3 region has the DNA TGTGCCAGCAGTGTATATGGGGTGAACACTGAAGCTTTCTTT.

This clonotype was seen repeatedly, ten times or more. This chain joins TRBV5-1 and TRBJ2-5, with 12 positions matching TRBD2. CDR1 is SGHRS, CDR2 YFSETQ, per germline. The CDR3 runs 14 residues. Trimming took 5 bases from V and 5 from J; bases not matched to a gene: 4. The CDR3 here is CASSAGTSGETQYF. The CDR3 region has the DNA TGCGCCAGCAGTGCCGGGACTAGCGGGGAGACCCAGTACTTC.

There are many counts of this clonotype. The chain carries TRBV9 and TRBJ2-1; 7 bases agree with TRBD2. This CDR3 spans 15 amino acids. Trimming cost V 0 bases and J 4 bases; bases outside gene matches: 4. Germline V gene data show CDR1 as SGDLS and CDR2 as YYNGEE. Written as DNA, the CDR3 is TGTGCCAGCAGCGTAGGGACTAGGGGATACAATGAGCAGTTCTTC. Its translation: CASSVGTRGYNEQFF.

This chain uses TRBV3-1 with TRBJ2-1; 8 bases fit TRBD1. The length of the CDR3 is 15 residues. Looked up from germline, CDR1 is LGHDT and CDR2 is YNNKEL (reference sequence). V shed 3 bases, J shed 3 bases, and the junction held 4 bases outside the gene matches. DNA for the CDR3: TGTGCCAGCAGCCAGAGACAGGGGTACTACAATGAGCAGTTCTTC. Amino acids: CASSQRQGYYNEQFF.

This clonotype was counted ten times or more. The rearrangement joins TRBV3-1 to TRBJ2-5; D unresolved. This CDR3 is built from 15 residues. V dropped 0 bases and J dropped 2 bases, with 10 bases sitting between them. CDR1 and CDR2 from the germline V gene are LGHDT and YNNKEL (reference sequence). Here the CDR3 reads CASSQDWLLQETQYF. The CDR3 DNA sequence: TGTGCCAGCAGCCAAGATTGGCTCCTACAAGAGACCCAGTACTTC.

This clonotype was seen at least ten times. This chain links TRBV20-1 with TRBJ2-7; D is perhaps TRBD1 (6 bases). Looked up from germline, CDR1 is DFQATT and CDR2 is SNEGSKA (reference sequence). The CDR3 is 13 amino acids. V was cut by 6 bases and J by 3 bases, with 15 bases left in between. CDR3 coding DNA: TGCAGTGCCGTCCGGGACACACTCTACGAGCAGTACTTC. Translated: CSAVRDTLYEQYF.

This clonotype was found many times. The chain has TRBV7-6 and TRBJ2-2; 11 nucleotides agree with TRBD2. V was clipped by 7 bases and J by 9 bases; unmatched bases: 7. CDR3 size: 14 residues. The germline gives CDR1 SGHVS, CDR2 FNYEAQ. The CDR3 DNA is TGTGCCAGCAATAGCGGGGGGGCCGCCAGGGAGCTGTTTTTT. This translates into CASNSGGAARELFF.

This clonotype was seen at least ten times. At one of its ends the junction is not consistent with the germline gene, which may arise from a read error. This CDR3 is CSAGDQHF. The CDR3 bases are TGCAGTGCTGGGGACCAGCACTTC. The V and J genes are TRBV20-1 and TRBJ2-7, with D perhaps given as TRBD1 or TRBD2 (5 bases each). The CDR3 is made up of 8 amino acids. Germline CDR1 reads DFQATT; CDR2 reads SNEGSKA (reference sequence).

The J gene is TRBJ1-1, the V gene TRBV18, with D uncertain. The CDR3 is 15 residues long. CDR1 is KGHSH, CDR2 LQKENI, per germline. The germline V and J ends were trimmed by 0 bases and 1 base, with 9 bases remaining between them. The CDR3 spells CASSPPGQTNTEAFF. CDR3 sequence (DNA): TGTGCCAGCTCACCACCCGGGCAGACGAACACTGAAGCTTTCTTT.

J is TRBJ2-1 and V is TRBV6-5; a possible D gene is TRBD1 (5 bases). CDR3 length equals 16 residues. Germline V gives CDR1 MNHEY, CDR2 SVGAGI. The ends were cut back, 2 bases at V and 0 bases at J, with 11 bases in the middle. Written as DNA, the CDR3 is TGTGCCAGCAGTTACGGTCGAGACAGCTCCTACAATGAGCAGTTCTTC. It yields the protein CASSYGRDSSYNEQFF.

This clonotype was detected many times. The J gene is TRBJ1-2, the V gene TRBV7-2; D is uncertain. This CDR3 comprises 16 residues. Germline CDR1 and CDR2: SGHTA and FQGNSA. Trimming took off 2 bases at V and 7 bases at J, with 20 bases between the two ends. The CDR3 here is CASSLTLIEGLSGYTF. CDR3 sequence (DNA): TGTGCCAGCAGCTTAACGTTAATAGAGGGATTAAGTGGCTACACCTTC.

By sample fraction, this clonotype is medium-sized. The gene calls are TRBV30 and TRBJ1-5, with no clear D. Looked up from germline, CDR1 is GTSNPN and CDR2 is SVGIG (reference sequence). The CDR3 is 13 residues long. The V end was cut by 2 bases, the J end by 3 bases, with 8 bases between. This chain's CDR3 is CAWSYGFNQPQHF. The CDR3 DNA reads TGTGCCTGGAGTTACGGGTTCAATCAGCCCCAGCATTTT.

This clonotype was counted many times. The chain carries TRBV7-2 and TRBJ2-7; 9 bases agree with TRBD2. J gave up 2 bases and V 4 bases, and 6 bases lay outside the gene matches. The length of the CDR3 is 15 residues. The V gene's germline CDR1 is SGHTA and CDR2 FQGNSA. For the CDR3, the DNA is TGTGCCAGCAGCTCTTTAGCGGGAGAGACCTACGAGCAGTACTTC. Translated: CASSSLAGETYEQYF.

In regard to this clonotype: At one end the junction does not follow the germline gene, possibly because of a read error. The V and J genes are TRBV5-6 and TRBJ2-2; D is perhaps TRBD2 (6 bases). Germline CDR1 reads SGHDT; CDR2 reads YYEEEE. This CDR3 is built from 15 residues. The DNA for the CDR3 is TGTGTCAGCAGCTTTGGAGCGACTAGTGCCGGGGAGCTGTTTTTT. As protein: CVSSFGATSAGELFF. The full variable domain, completed using reference TRBV5-6 and TRBJ2-2, is DAGVTQSPTHLIKTRGQQVTLRCSPKSGHDTVSWYQQALGQGPQFIFQYYEEEERQRGNFPDRFSGHQFPNYSSELNVNALLLGDSALYLCVSSFGATSAGELFFGEGSRLTVL.

This clonotype occurred many times. The chain uses TRBV10-1 and TRBJ2-7; 7 nucleotides agree with TRBD1. The germline V gene has CDR1 WNHNN and CDR2 SYGVQD (reference sequence). The length of the CDR3 is 14 residues. Losses at the gene ends were 10 bases for V and 0 bases for J; bases not matched to a gene: 9. The CDR3: CATPTGTDSYEQYF. In DNA form, the CDR3 reads TGCGCCACCCCGACCGGGACAGACTCCTACGAGCAGTACTTC.

The genes are TRBV28 and TRBJ1-1; D possibly corresponds to TRBD1 (5 bases). Trimming left V 7 bases short and J 0 bases short, with 12 bases between. There are 14 residues in the CDR3. Per the germline V gene, CDR1 is MDHEN and CDR2 is SYDVKM. For the CDR3, the DNA is TGTGCCAGCATTCGGGGCGACTTGAACACTGAAGCTTTCTTT. It specifies CASIRGDLNTEAFF.

Ten or more counts support this clonotype. The J gene is TRBJ2-2, the V gene TRBV30; TRBD1 matches at 7 bases. V shed 5 bases and J 4 bases; nucleotides not matched to a gene: 10. This CDR3 contains 15 residues. Looked up from germline, CDR1 is GTSNPN and CDR2 is SVGIG (reference sequence). CDR3 residues: CAWRPRGTSTGELFF. As DNA, the CDR3 is TGTGCCTGGCGCCCCAGGGGGACAAGCACCGGGGAGCTGTTTTTT.

This clonotype was counted ten times or more. The rearrangement links TRBV15 to TRBJ2-5; possible D gene TRBD2, 6 bases. Germline CDR1 is LNHNV and CDR2 is YYDKDF (reference sequence). The CDR3 sequence is 16 residues long. With 0 bases removed from V and 1 base from J, the gap between germline ends came to 12 bases. CDR3 DNA sequence: TGTGCCACCAGCAGAGAACGGGAGCCCCTCCAAGAGACCCAGTACTTC. Translating it yields CATSREREPLQETQYF.

Ten or more counts support this clonotype. The chain combines TRBV20-1 with TRBJ2-5; 9 nucleotides align to TRBD2. The junction had 12 bases not matched to a gene; V was cut back by 6 bases and J by 7 bases. The CDR3 has 14 amino acids. The germline V gene has CDR1 DFQATT and CDR2 SNEGSKA (reference sequence). CDR3 residues: CSAPGAGGPWTQYF. The DNA for the CDR3 is TGCAGTGCCCCAGGGGCGGGAGGGCCCTGGACCCAGTACTTC.

This clonotype was seen many times. The chain links TRBV9 to TRBJ2-3; 8 bases fit TRBD2. The V gene's germline CDR1 is SGDLS and CDR2 YYNGEE. V shed 3 bases and J 6 bases; nucleotides not matched to a gene: 3. This CDR3 spans 13 amino acids. The CDR3 DNA reads TGTGCCAGCAGCGCTCGACTAGCGGATACGCAGTATTTT. Its translation is CASSARLADTQYF.

This clonotype was found many times. The chain is built from TRBV27 and TRBJ2-1; 7 bases agree with TRBD2. V gave up 6 bases and J gave up 5 bases; unmatched junction bases: 10. Germline CDR1 is MNHEY and CDR2 is SMNVEV (reference sequence). CDR3 size: 15 residues. The CDR3 is CASRRRELPHNEQFF. CDR3 in DNA: TGTGCCAGCAGAAGGCGGGAGTTGCCTCACAATGAGCAGTTCTTC.